What follows are 17 T cell receptor beta chains derived from one specimen sequenced in a study of blood T cell repertoires in COVID-19. Sequencing used immunoSEQ multiplex PCR; TCRdb keeps in-frame clones, though not all of them. The sample includes about 230,000 clones, around four fifths of them seen just once. Sequenced sample: peripheral blood. These receptors all stem from a man of 80 years or more with acute or convalescent COVID-19.

The genes are TRBV7-3 and TRBJ1-1; D ambiguous. V lost 3 bases, J lost 7 bases, and 12 bases lay in between. The CDR3 contains 13 residues. The germline gives CDR1 SGHTA, CDR2 FQGTGA. The CDR3, as DNA: TGTGCCAGCAGCTTTGGTCGACTGGGTGAAGCTTTCTTT. Its protein product is CASSFGRLGEAFF.

The chain joins TRBV27 to TRBJ2-5; 11 bases agree with TRBD2. This CDR3 is 14 amino acids long. CDR1 is MNHEY, CDR2 SMNVEV, per germline (reference sequence). V shed 7 bases and J 7 bases; nucleotides not matched to a gene: 8. CDR3: CASIAGGPWLTQYF. The CDR3 DNA reads as TGTGCCAGCATAGCGGGAGGGCCTTGGTTGACCCAGTACTTC.

V and J are TRBV10-3 and TRBJ1-2; D is ambiguous. The V gene lost 6 bases and the J gene lost 7 bases, with 15 bases spanning the gap. This CDR3 is built from 13 residues. The V gene's germline CDR1 is ENHRY and CDR2 SYGVKD. CDR3 amino acids: CAISLRGSGGYTF. The CDR3 region has the DNA TGTGCCATCAGCCTTCGGGGATCGGGTGGCTACACCTTC.

The V gene is TRBV29-1, the J gene TRBJ1-3, with D possibly being TRBD1 (6 bases). Germline CDR1 is SQVTM and CDR2 is ANQGSEA. Trimming removed 1 base from V and 0 bases from J, with 13 bases in between. The CDR3 is made up of 16 amino acids. The CDR3 nucleotides are TGCAGCGTTGAAGTGTCCGACAGGACCTCTGGAAACACCATATATTTT. This sequence encodes CSVEVSDRTSGNTIYF. Combining the CDR3 with reference TRBV29-1 and TRBJ1-3 gives the whole variable domain SAVISQKPSRDICQRGTSLTIQCQVDSQVTMMFWYRQQPGQSLTLIATANQGSEATYESGFVIDKFPISRPNLTFSTLTVSNMSPEDSSIYLCSVEVSDRTSGNTIYFGEGSWLTVV.

This rearrangement joins TRBV3-1 (or the pseudogene TRBV3-2) to TRBJ1-2, with D unclear. The germline V gene encodes CDR1 LGHDT and CDR2 YNNKEL (reference sequence). V gave up 4 bases and J gave up 8 bases, with 23 bases separating them. This CDR3 comprises 16 residues. The CDR3 spells CASSRGSAASIDGYTF. The CDR3 DNA is TGTGCCAGCAGCCGTGGCAGCGCAGCATCTATCGACGGCTACACCTTC.

The chain is built from TRBV4-1 and TRBJ1-1, with 8 nucleotides matching TRBD1. V was clipped by 0 bases and J by 4 bases; unmatched bases: 4. The germline V gene has CDR1 MGHRA and CDR2 YSYEKL. The CDR3 covers 15 residues. The CDR3 DNA sequence: TGCGCCAGCAGCCAAGAGGGACAGGTGGGCACTGAAGCTTTCTTT. It encodes CASSQEGQVGTEAFF.

The rearrangement links TRBV28 to TRBJ1-1; 8 nucleotides line up with TRBD1. CDR1 is MDHEN and CDR2 is SYDVKM in the germline V gene. The CDR3 runs 12 residues. With V trimmed by 4 bases and J by 9 bases, 4 bases remained unmatched. This chain's CDR3 is CASSSGGLKAFF. The CDR3 bases are TGTGCCAGCAGTTCAGGGGGCTTGAAAGCTTTCTTT.

The chain links TRBV30 to TRBJ2-3; possible D gene TRBD1, 5 bases. With 5 bases removed from V and 1 base from J, the gap between germline ends came to 13 bases. CDR3 length equals 14 residues. The germline V gene has CDR1 GTSNPN and CDR2 SVGIG (reference sequence). This CDR3 reads CAWRQTVGTDTQYF. In DNA form, the CDR3 reads TGTGCCTGGCGTCAGACAGTAGGCACAGATACGCAGTATTTT.

The chain recombines TRBV12-3 or TRBV12-4 with TRBJ2-5; unclear D gene. This CDR3 is built from 13 residues. V was shortened by 2 bases and J by 2 bases, with 6 bases between the two germline ends. This chain's CDR3 is CASSLLRQETQYF. The CDR3 nucleotides read TGTGCCAGCAGTTTACTCAGGCAAGAGACCCAGTACTTC.

Of note for this clone: Other DNA sequences of this sample code for an identical CDR3. This sequence joins TRBV27 and TRBJ2-7; 10 positions agree with TRBD1. The ends lost 5 bases at V and 4 bases at J; junction bases unmatched: 5. The CDR3 is made up of 14 amino acids. Germline V lookup: CDR1 MNHEY, CDR2 SMNVEV (reference sequence). In DNA form, the CDR3 reads TGTGCCAGCAGTCCAAGGACAGGGGGATACGAGCAGTACTTC. Its protein is CASSPRTGGYEQYF.

V gene TRBV2 combines with J gene TRBJ2-7; D is unclear. Germline values: CDR1 SNHLY, CDR2 FYNNEI. V dropped 6 bases and J dropped 0 bases, with 9 bases sitting between them. The CDR3 contains 13 residues. In nucleotides, the CDR3 is TGTGCCAGCAGGGCCGTTGACTCCTACGAGCAGTACTTC. Translation gives CASRAVDSYEQYF.

This chain uses TRBV11-2 with TRBJ2-5; a possible D gene is TRBD2 (7 bases). Per germline, CDR1 SGHAT and CDR2 FQNNGV. The CDR3 has 15 residues. The V and J ends lost 3 bases and 2 bases respectively, with 13 bases between them. This chain's CDR3 is CASSFDGGPQETQYF. The CDR3 bases are TGTGCCAGCAGCTTCGACGGGGGGCCGCAAGAGACCCAGTACTTC.

This clone was seen more than once but under ten times. This chain joins TRBV7-9 and TRBJ1-1; D possibly corresponds to TRBD1 (6 bases). There are 15 residues in the CDR3. The germline gives CDR1 SEHNR, CDR2 FQNEAQ (reference sequence). Trimming stripped 1 base from V and 3 bases from J, with 12 bases between. CDR3 in DNA: TGTGCCAGCAGCTTAGTCGGTCAGGGGTACACTGAAGCTTTCTTT. This encodes CASSLVGQGYTEAFF.

The chain has TRBV9 and TRBJ2-7, with D tentatively TRBD2 (7 bases). Deletions cut 0 bases from V and 7 bases from J, with 17 bases between. Germline CDR1 and CDR2: SGDLS and YYNGEE. This CDR3 has 15 amino acids. The CDR3 region has the DNA TGTGCCAGCAGCGTAGATGGGGGGGCCATCGCGGAGCAGTACTTC. Residues: CASSVDGGAIAEQYF.

This rearrangement joins TRBV5-4 to TRBJ1-1; D ambiguous. Per the germline V gene, CDR1 is SGHNT and CDR2 is YYREEE (reference sequence). Deletions cut 0 bases from V and 1 base from J, with 4 bases between. The CDR3 extends over 13 amino acids. CDR3 amino acids: CASSLAENTEAFF. The CDR3 DNA follows: TGTGCCAGCAGCTTGGCAGAGAACACTGAAGCTTTCTTT.

The chain combines TRBV27 with TRBJ2-7; 7 nucleotides line up with TRBD1. The CDR3 has 14 residues. From germline, CDR1 is MNHEY and CDR2 SMNVEV (reference sequence). With 5 bases clipped from V and 0 bases from J, the junction kept 4 bases outside the gene matches. The CDR3 coding sequence is TGTGCCAGCAGTCACGGGGACAGCTCCTACGAGCAGTACTTC. Translating gives CASSHGDSSYEQYF.

V usage is TRBV7-6 and J usage is TRBJ2-1, with D perhaps TRBD2 (6 bases). CDR1 and CDR2 from the germline V gene are SGHVS and FNYEAQ. There are 14 residues in the CDR3. V was cut by 4 bases and J by 10 bases, with 17 bases left in between. CDR3 residues: CASSSPGKRVEQFF. Here the CDR3 DNA reads TGTGCCAGCAGCTCCCCCGGAAAGCGGGTGGAGCAGTTCTTC.